The TCR beta chain under discussion was sequenced for a study of T-cell memory formation after mild COVID-19 (dated by TCRdb to 2020 to 2023). For the study in its entirety: TCR sequence clusters from the two donors were largely donor specific. T-cell clones expanding and contracting after mild COVID-19 in two donors were tracked by longitudinal TCRalpha and TCRbeta repertoire sequencing. Two young, previously healthy adult volunteers, one female and one male, were included in the cohort. Results the study describes overall, beyond this receptor: Contracting CD4+ clones were located mainly in the CM and EM memory subsets, whereas CD8+ clones were found to be enriched in EMRA. The study included only a couple of mild cases, and larger cohorts that include severe cases with pre-infection samples were judged to be necessary. The second-wave clones that peaked on day 37 were not confirmed to be SARS-CoV-2 specific. The detection of some responding clones in pre-infection memory suggests that pre-existing cross-reactive memory T cells joined the SARS-CoV-2 response. Balanced CD4/CD8 phenotypes were observed for clones contracting from day 15 to 85, whereas a bias towards CD4+ was observed for a second wave of clones expanding from day 15 to 37.

PBMCs were isolated by Ficoll-Paque density gradient centrifugation. Reads for this sample came from an Illumina NovaSeq 6000. TCRalpha and TCRbeta cDNA libraries were constructed by 5'RACE with constant-segment primers, with sample barcodes and unique molecular identifiers being introduced. RNA was extracted from every sample with Trizol reagent. Amplification of the libraries took two PCR steps, and the second step added a second sample barcode plus Illumina TruSeq adapters. Sequencing of the libraries was done on an Illumina NovaSeq, producing 2 x 150 bp paired-end reads. From the authors' description of their analysis: With migec v1.2.7, reads were demultiplexed and then collapsed into UMI-guided consensus sequences. With mixcr v2.1.11, UMI consensuses were aligned to TRA and TRB V and J templates and assembled into clonotypes. A clonotype was counted as expanded or contracted only when both edgeR and NoisET called the clonotype significant, with the noise models trained on biological replicates. For edgeR calls, a false discovery rate-adjusted p below 0.01 and a log2 fold-change threshold of 1 were applied. As an exploratory analysis of dynamics, PCA with hierarchical clustering was applied to max-normalized trajectories of the 1000 most abundant clonotypes. Separately sequenced CD4+ and CD8+ repertoires were used to assign the CD4 or CD8 phenotype of responding clones. The public reads were reanalyzed by TCRdb: fastp trimming at Q25, MiXCR alignment, in-frame beta chains only. Rows with one shared CDR3 protein collapse into an entry with the most common genes and DNA. What appears here as the V and J calls and clone size reflects TCRdb's work, not the paper's. The sample records about 27,000 distinct CDR3 sequences, around 6.8% of which are singletons. 12% to 15% of the sample rests with the top ten.

The junction carries 11 bases between V and J, which are trimmed by 7 bases and 1 base respectively. Per the germline V gene, SGHRS is the CDR1 and YFSETQ is the CDR2. Its CDR3 holds 13 amino acids, cysteine through phenylalanine. Only CDR3 DNA is held: 39 bases, read in frame from base 1. This clonotype came up many times. It has no known antigen specificity. Qualities for individual bases were not recorded, and no much larger clone is one base off. This receptor chain uses TRBV5-1 and TRBJ1-1, with TRBD1 perhaps the D gene, on 5 matching bases. This receptor was identified in an adult woman who had mild COVID-19 (a few samples of this study predate the infection). The sample titles of this study are shuffled in the database, so cell type and time point are left out; the donor was told from shared clones. The sample was PBMCs or a T cell subset sorted from them (not recorded which). This receptor carries the CDR3 CASCRTQNTEAFF. The nucleotide sequence is TGCGCCAGCTGTCGGACACAGAACACTGAAGCTTTCTTT.